This T cell receptor beta chain was observed in a study of blood T cells in healthy people across ages. Study results and caveats: In older individuals, TCR beta diversity per million T cells was lower, falling roughly linearly with age. Both higher diversity and more naive CD4+ cells marked long-lived donors when set against aged donors.

Alongside a J-beta primer mix, a sample-barcoded 5' primer served in a second PCR lasting roughly 7 to 11 cycles. TCRdb analysed the 5' RACE reads with MiXCR anew, one entry per CDR3 protein. The sample shows hundreds of thousands of distinct CDR3 sequences, roughly 50% of them seen only once. As to this clonotype: Its target is unknown.

Trimming shortened V by 10 bases and J by 6 bases, and 25 bases separated the two germline ends. Germline CDR1 is ENHRY and CDR2 is SYGVKD. The CDR3 has 15 residues. Each individual donor underwent a draw of approximately 10 milliliters of peripheral blood. V and J are TRBV10-3 and TRBJ2-7; D is possibly TRBD1 (7 bases). The sequence derives from a man aged 25 to 45 in good health. Input material: blood. The CDR3 DNA reads TGTGCCACGAATCCGGGGGCAGGGGGGTTTAGCGAGCAGTACTTC. It is translated as CATNPGAGGFSEQYF.